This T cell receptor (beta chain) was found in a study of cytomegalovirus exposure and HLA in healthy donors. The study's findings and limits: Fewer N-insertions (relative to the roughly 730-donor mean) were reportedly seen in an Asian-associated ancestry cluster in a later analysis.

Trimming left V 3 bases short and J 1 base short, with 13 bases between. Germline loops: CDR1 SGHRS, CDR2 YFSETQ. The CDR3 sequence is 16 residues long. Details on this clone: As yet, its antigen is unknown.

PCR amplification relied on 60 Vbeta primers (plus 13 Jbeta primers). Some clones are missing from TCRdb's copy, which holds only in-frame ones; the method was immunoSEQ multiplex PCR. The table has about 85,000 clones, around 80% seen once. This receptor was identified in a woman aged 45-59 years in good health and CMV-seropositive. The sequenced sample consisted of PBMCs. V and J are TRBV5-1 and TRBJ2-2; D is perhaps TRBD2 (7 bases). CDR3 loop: CASSSRGGQNTGELFF. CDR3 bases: TGCGCCAGCAGCTCCCGCGGGGGACAGAACACCGGGGAGCTGTTTTTT.